These T cell receptor beta chains were read from a single sample in a study of T cells after yellow fever vaccination. Each CDR3 protein gets one entry after TCRdb re-called the 5' RACE reads with MiXCR. In the table there are about 430,000 distinct CDR3 sequences, around a sixth of which are singletons. The sequencing here drew on PBMCs, taken before the yellow fever booster vaccination. These receptors came from a man in his late teens or twenties who received the YFV17D yellow fever vaccine. The CDR3 runs from the conserved cysteine through the conserved F or W. The D gene is left open where the match is weak. Not every row has a clone size; where given, it reads once, few, many or a size class.

J gene | V gene | D gene | clone size | CDR3 DNA | CDR3 protein
TRBJ2-1 | TRBV6-2/TRBV6-3 | TRBD2 | few | TGTGCCAGCAGTTACTCTGCGGGGGGGCTTGGTGAGCAGTTCTTC | CASSYSAGGLGEQFF
TRBJ1-4 | TRBV12-3/TRBV12-4 | - | few | TGTGCCAGCAGACCGGGACCCGAAAGTGAAAAACTGTTTTTT | CASRPGPESEKLFF
TRBJ2-1 | TRBV11-1 | TRBD2 | - | TGTGCCAGCAGTAGGACTAGCGGGGGTCTCCACAATGAGCAGTTCTTC | CASSRTSGGLHNEQFF
TRBJ2-7 | TRBV9 | - | few | TGTGCCAGCAGCGCGACAGGGCTGGGAGGCGAGCAGTACTTC | CASSATGLGGEQYF
TRBJ2-5 | TRBV7-9 | TRBD2 | - | TGTGCCAGCAGCCTCAAATGGGACTACGCCTTACGGGAGACCCAGTACTTC | CASSLKWDYALRETQYF
TRBJ2-3 | TRBV7-3 | - | few | TGTGCCAGCAGCCTAACGCTGGGTAGCACAGATACGCAGTATTTT | CASSLTLGSTDTQYF
TRBJ1-6 | TRBV7-9 | - | - | TGTGCCATCCCCTGGGGGGCAGGAGGAAATTCACCCCTCCACTTT | CAIPWGAGGNSPLHF
TRBJ2-3 | TRBV15 | - | - | TGTGCCACCAGCAGAGACCCACCCGGGGCTACGGTGACAGATACGCAGTATTTT | CATSRDPPGATVTDTQYF
TRBJ2-5 | TRBV11-1 | - | - | TGTGCCAGCAGCTTAGTCCGGGGGGCCGTCAGAGAGACCCAGTACTTC | CASSLVRGAVRETQYF
TRBJ1-5 | TRBV6-6 | - | - | TGTGCCAGCACCTCTATGACTAGCAATCAGCCCCAGCATTTT | CASTSMTSNQPQHF
TRBJ2-5 | TRBV20-1 | - | - | TGCAGTGCTGAACGACTAGGCCAAGAGACCCAGTACTTC | CSAERLGQETQYF
TRBJ1-2 | TRBV29-1 | - | many | TGCAGCGTTGAAGAAGGGGCAGACCACTATGGCTACACCTTC | CSVEEGADHYGYTF
TRBJ2-4 | TRBV4-3 | - | - | TGCGCCAGCAGCCACATAGAGAGGGGAAACATTCAGTACTTC | CASSHIERGNIQYF
TRBJ2-2 | TRBV4-1 | TRBD1 | few | TGCGCCAGCAGCCTTCGCGACAGGGAAGGGACCGGGGAGCTGTTTTTT | CASSLRDREGTGELFF
TRBJ2-6 | TRBV7-3 | - | - | TGTGCCAGCAGCGTCGACAGGTACTCTGGGGCCAACGTCCTGACTTTC | CASSVDRYSGANVLTF
TRBJ1-1 | TRBV7-9 | TRBD1 | - | TGTGCCAGCAGCACAAGGGACAGGGCCTTCTCTGAAGCTTTCTTT | CASSTRDRAFSEAFF
TRBJ2-3 | TRBV4-1 | - | - | TGCGCCAGCAGCCAACGTACCAGGGCGGGAACTAGCACAGATACGCAGTATTTT | CASSQRTRAGTSTDTQYF
TRBJ2-7 | TRBV15 | TRBD1 | once | TGTGCCACCAGGAGTGTCCCGGGACAGGGGGCCTACGAGCAGTACTTC | CATRSVPGQGAYEQYF
TRBJ2-7 | TRBV29-1 | - | once | TGCAGCGTGAGACAGGCGGGAAACTGCGAGCAGTACTTC | CSVRQAGNCEQYF
TRBJ2-3 | TRBV7-9 | - | - | TGTGCCAGCAGCTTACGGAGACTGGGTATGGGAGATACGCAGTATTTT | CASSLRRLGMGDTQYF
TRBJ1-1 | TRBV20-1 | - | - | TGCAGTGCTAGATCGTGGCTTGGGGGCGCGGAAGCTTTCTTT | CSARSWLGGAEAFF
TRBJ1-1 | TRBV30 | - | - | TGTGCCTCCGTTGACGTTTTGGCGAACACTGAAGCTTTCTTT | CASVDVLANTEAFF
TRBJ2-3 | TRBV3-1 | TRBD2 | few | TGTGCCAGCAGCCAAGTCGGCAGCGCGGGGGGAGCCGATACGCAGTATTTT | CASSQVGSAGGADTQYF
TRBJ2-1 | TRBV20-1 | TRBD2 | - | TGCAGTGCTAGGCTCCCTCTAGCGGGGATACGGGTTGAGCAGTTCTTC | CSARLPLAGIRVEQFF
TRBJ2-7 | TRBV5-1 | - | - | TGCGCCAGCAGCCTAGGGGCTCAGCAGTACTTC | CASSLGAQQYF
TRBJ2-3 | TRBV3-1 | TRBD2 | many | TGTGCCAGCAGCCAAGGGGTCAGCGGGGGGGCCGGTACGCAGTATTTT | CASSQGVSGGAGTQYF
TRBJ2-3 | TRBV7-3 | - | once | TGTGCCAGCAGCTCACAGGGTTTGGGCACAGATACGCAGTATTTT | CASSSQGLGTDTQYF
TRBJ2-2 | TRBV28 | - | - | TGTGCCAGCAGGCTGGACGGTACCCGGGAGCTGTTTTTT | CASRLDGTRELFF
TRBJ1-1 | TRBV11-2 | - | few | TGTGCCAGCAGCTTAGTGCACAGCACTGAAGCTTTCTTT | CASSLVHSTEAFF
TRBJ1-5 | TRBV20-1 | - | - | TGCAGTGCTAGAGATGGGGGGTCCCGCCAGCCCCAGCATTTT | CSARDGGSRQPQHF
TRBJ2-5 | TRBV20-1 | TRBD2 | many | TGCAGTGCTAGAGATACTAGCGGGGGGGCCGCAGAGACCCAGTACTTC | CSARDTSGGAAETQYF
TRBJ2-3 | TRBV7-9 | - | few | TGTGCCAGCAGAATTAGCCAGGGCCATGCGGTAGATACGCAGTATTTT | CASRISQGHAVDTQYF
TRBJ2-5 | TRBV12-3/TRBV12-4 | - | - | TGTGCCAGCAGGAGCTCCCCGGAAGAGACCCAGTACTTC | CASRSSPEETQYF
TRBJ2-3 | TRBV7-2 | - | many | TGTGCCAGCAGCAGGGAACTGGCAGATACGCAGTATTTT | CASSRELADTQYF
TRBJ2-5 | TRBV6-5 | - | few | TGTGCCAGCAGCCGACTCGGGGTAGAGACCCAGTACTTC | CASSRLGVETQYF
TRBJ2-5 | TRBV11-2 | - | - | TGTGCCAGCAGTTCAAAGGGGCAAGAGACCCAGTACTTC | CASSSKGQETQYF
TRBJ2-1 | TRBV4-2 | - | few | TGTGCCAGCAGCCAAGATACGGCAGGGATCTCGTTATACAATGAGCAGTTCTTC | CASSQDTAGISLYNEQFF
TRBJ2-4 | TRBV4-1 | - | - | TGCGCCAGCAGCCCAATTCTGGGGGGGCCGGACAAAAACATTCAGTACTTC | CASSPILGGPDKNIQYF
TRBJ2-7 | TRBV7-9 | - | - | TGTGCCAGCAGCTACGGACAGCTCTACGAGCAGTACTTC | CASSYGQLYEQYF
TRBJ1-2 | TRBV24-1 | - | - | TGTGCCACCAGTCCCCAGGGTAACTATGGCTACACCTTC | CATSPQGNYGYTF
TRBJ1-1 | TRBV6-5 | - | few | TGTGCCAGCAAGGTGGTTGGCACTGAAGCTTTCTTT | CASKVVGTEAFF
TRBJ2-5 | TRBV5-5 | - | many | TGTGCCAGCAGCTGGACGGGGGAAGAGACCCAGTACTTC | CASSWTGEETQYF
TRBJ2-6 | TRBV24-1 | - | - | TGTGCCACCAGTGACCGGGAAGCTGGGGCCAACGTCCTGACTTTC | CATSDREAGANVLTF
TRBJ1-1 | TRBV5-1 | TRBD1 | few | TGCGCCAGCAGCTTGGTGGGACAGCAAAACACTGAAGCTTTCTTT | CASSLVGQQNTEAFF
TRBJ2-1 | TRBV20-1 | - | - | TGCAGTGCCAGACAGACCGAGCAGTTCTTC | CSARQTEQFF
TRBJ2-3 | TRBV12-3/TRBV12-4 | - | - | TGTGCCAGCAGTTTAACAGGGAACCCAGATACGCAGTATTTT | CASSLTGNPDTQYF
TRBJ2-3 | TRBV6-5 | - | - | TGTGCCAGCAGTTACCTGATGGGTTCCCCTACAGATACGCAGTATTTT | CASSYLMGSPTDTQYF
TRBJ1-6 | TRBV2 | - | few | TGTGCCAGCAGTGTGCAGGATCCCAGCTCCTATAATTCACCCCTCCACTTT | CASSVQDPSSYNSPLHF
TRBJ2-5 | TRBV4-2 | - | - | TGTGCCAGCAGCCAAGTTCTGGGGGAATTGGAGACCCAGTACTTC | CASSQVLGELETQYF
TRBJ2-5 | TRBV9 | - | - | TGTGAGGGAGTACCAATGGAGACCCAGTACTTC | CEGVPMETQYF
TRBJ2-1 | TRBV12-3/TRBV12-4 | TRBD1 | few | TGTGCCAGCGGAAATTACAGGGGGTGGAAGTTCTTC | CASGNYRGWKFF
TRBJ2-5 | TRBV4-2 | - | few | TGTGCCAGCAGCCCAGAGGGTGTTCAGGAGACCCAGTACTTC | CASSPEGVQETQYF
TRBJ2-1 | TRBV5-1 | TRBD2 | few | TGCGCCAGCAGCCCGGGGGGGCCGGTCAATGAGCAGTTCTTC | CASSPGGPVNEQFF
TRBJ2-6 | TRBV4-1 | - | - | TGCGCCAGCAGCCCCGATCCTGTCCCCGGGGCCAACGTCCTGACTTTC | CASSPDPVPGANVLTF
TRBJ1-4 | TRBV7-2 | - | many | TGTGCCAGCAGCTTAGTTCCAGGGAGAATTGAAAAACTGTTTTTT | CASSLVPGRIEKLFF
TRBJ2-3 | TRBV29-1 | - | - | TGCAGCGCCGGCCTGTCTAGGGGCACAGATACGCAGTATTTT | CSAGLSRGTDTQYF